The 5 T cell receptor beta chains listed next were all sequenced from one sample in a study of OX40 agonist ivuxolimab in advanced cancers. Sequenced by immunoSEQ multiplex PCR; TCRdb stores in-frame clones only, minus some. The sample holds 40,000 or so clones, approximately 80% seen once. The starting material was CD4+ or CD8+ T cells sorted from blood, obtained in a trial of the OX40 agonist ivuxolimab. These receptors originate from an adult with an advanced solid tumor such as melanoma, head and neck, liver or kidney cancer.

The J gene is TRBJ2-7, the V gene TRBV2; unclear D gene. Trimming cost V 4 bases and J 3 bases, with 10 bases left between them. This CDR3 spans 13 amino acids. Germline CDR1 and CDR2: SNHLY and FYNNEI. CDR3 amino acids: CASSVSSGYEQYF. CDR3 bases: TGTGCCAGCAGTGTCAGTTCAGGCTACGAGCAGTACTTC.

This clone was recorded once. V gene TRBV7-9 combines with J gene TRBJ2-7; 7 nucleotides match TRBD2. V gave up 5 bases and J gave up 5 bases; unmatched junction bases: 6. The CDR3 contains 13 residues. Germline V gene sequence: CDR1 SEHNR, CDR2 FQNEAQ (reference sequence). CDR3 amino acids: CASSPTSPDEQYF. CDR3 in DNA: TGTGCCAGCAGCCCGACTAGCCCCGACGAGCAGTACTTC. Looking up the rest from reference TRBV7-9 and TRBJ2-7 gives the full variable domain: DTGVSQNPRHKITKRGQNVTFRCDPISEHNRLYWYRQTLGQGPEFLTYFQNEAQLEKSRLLSDRFSAERPKGSFSTLEIQRTEQGDSAMYLCASSPTSPDEQYFGPGTRLTVT.

The chain uses TRBV9 and TRBJ2-6; D unresolved. This CDR3 region has 13 residues. V was shortened by 5 bases and J by 0 bases, with 3 bases between the two germline ends. CDR1 and CDR2 from the germline V gene are SGDLS and YYNGEE. This CDR3 reads CASRTSGANVLTF. The CDR3 DNA follows: TGTGCCAGCAGAACCTCTGGGGCCAACGTCCTGACTTTC.

This clone occurred once. V gene TRBV7-9 combines with J gene TRBJ2-3; D might be TRBD1 (5 bases). V lost 0 bases and J 9 bases, leaving 10 bases between the germline ends. CDR1 and CDR2 (germline): SEHNR, FQNEAQ (reference sequence). The CDR3 consists of 13 residues. In nucleotides, the CDR3 is TGTGCCAGCAGCTTAGCCGGGCAGGGCACGCAGTATTTT. It encodes CASSLAGQGTQYF.

The V call is TRBV28, the J call TRBJ1-2, with a weak D call TRBD1 (5 bases). The CDR3 covers 14 residues. V lost 7 bases, J lost 13 bases, and 25 bases lay in between. Germline V gene lookup returns CDR1 MDHEN and CDR2 SYDVKM. The CDR3: CASTLGYNWGGPTF. The DNA of the CDR3 is TGTGCCAGCACGTTGGGGTATAACTGGGGGGGACCCACCTTC.